One sample yielded the 12 T cell receptor beta chains listed below, sequenced in a study of CXCR3-negative and CXCR3-positive naive CD8 T cells (dated by TCRdb to the late 2010s). The sequencing machine was a NextSeq 550. The Human TCR Profiling Kit (MiLaboratory) was used to prepare UMI-labeled 5' RACE TRB cDNA libraries. TCRdb reprocessed the reads, reporting each CDR3 protein sequence once and no DNA. The table for this sample lists 75,000 to 100,000 distinct CDR3 sequences. The ten largest make up approximately 1% of the sample. The study at large found these results: TRB CDR3s from CXCR3-positive naive cells showed higher hydrophobicity (lower Kidera factor 4), lower energy, and higher strength and volume indices than CXCR3-negative naive cells.

Their specific antigens are unknown. Sequencing was done on a sample of naive CXCR3+ CD8+ T cells from blood. The cell subset or site label of this sample denotes: CD45RO-CCR7+CD27+CD95- naive CD8+ T cells expressing CXCR3 (TNR3+). The receptors shown here come from a human donor in good health. Some clones in this sample may be carry-over from other donors' samples.

This sequence joins TRBV10-2 and TRBJ2-7. Germline V CDR1 and CDR2: WSHSY, SAAADI. The CDR3 covers 12 residues. CDR3 amino acids: CASIGTTYEKYF.

The chain employs TRBV29-1 and TRBJ1-5; TCRdb's D call, TRBD1, is unchecked because there is no DNA. The CDR3 extends over 13 amino acids. Germline V gene lookup returns CDR1 SQVTM and CDR2 ANQGSEA. CDR3 region: CSVRTGDRQPQHF. The variable domain in full, completed from reference TRBV29-1 and TRBJ1-5, reads SAVISQKPSRDICQRGTSLTIQCQVDSQVTMMFWYRQQPGQSLTLIATANQGSEATYESGFVIDKFPISRPNLTFSTLTVSNMSPEDSSIYLCSVRTGDRQPQHFGDGTRLSIL.

The chain combines TRBV28 with TRBJ1-5; TCRdb proposes TRBD1, but this gene call is untestable without DNA. This CDR3 is 19 amino acids long. Germline V gives CDR1 MDHEN, CDR2 SYDVKM. The CDR3 sequence: CASSRPGQGAVYSNQPQHF.

The rearrangement links TRBV29-1 to TRBJ2-7; lacking DNA, the TRBD1 call made by TCRdb goes unchecked. CDR3 length: 12 amino acids. Germline V gives CDR1 SQVTM, CDR2 ANQGSEA. The CDR3 is CSVRTGNYEQYF.

The genes are TRBV5-1 and TRBJ2-2; TCRdb returns TRBD1, unconfirmable since there is no DNA. The CDR3 loop spans 16 amino acids. CDR1 is SGHRS and CDR2 is YFSETQ in the germline V gene. The CDR3: CASSWPRLANTGELFF.

The chain recombines TRBV5-1 with TRBJ2-2. Germline V gene lookup returns CDR1 SGHRS and CDR2 YFSETQ. This CDR3 contains 14 residues. The chain's CDR3 is CASSLEWRTGELFF. Filled out from reference TRBV5-1 and TRBJ2-2, the complete variable domain reads KAGVTQTPRYLIKTRGQQVTLSCSPISGHRSVSWYQQTPGQGLQFLFEYFSETQRNKGNFPGRFSGRQFSNSRSEMNVSTLELGDSALYLCASSLEWRTGELFFGEGSRLTVL.

This rearrangement joins TRBV6-5 to TRBJ2-5; without DNA, the TCRdb call of TRBD2 cannot be checked. The germline V gene has CDR1 MNHEY and CDR2 SVGAGI. The length of the CDR3 is 16 residues. The CDR3 sequence is CASSLGRESPQETQYF.

The genes are TRBV20-1 and TRBJ2-1; TCRdb designates TRBD2, a call that cannot be tested without DNA. CDR3 length: 19 residues. Looked up from germline, CDR1 is DFQATT and CDR2 is SNEGSKA (reference sequence). The CDR3 loop is CSAKTGTSGGAGFYNEQFF.

This sequence joins TRBV12-5 and TRBJ1-1. The germline gives CDR1 LGHNT, CDR2 FRNRAP. This CDR3 region has 13 residues. CDR3 loop: CASEDFGNTEAFF.

V and J are TRBV7-8 and TRBJ2-1; there is no DNA to check the TCRdb D call of TRBD2. The germline V gene encodes CDR1 SGHVS and CDR2 FQNEAQ. This CDR3 has 15 amino acids. CDR3 in amino acids: CASTEARGVYNEQFF.

The rearrangement links TRBV29-1 to TRBJ2-1. The length of the CDR3 is 11 residues. CDR1 and CDR2 from the germline V gene are SQVTM and ANQGSEA. The CDR3 here is CSGNSYNEQFF.

This sequence joins TRBV5-5 and TRBJ2-7. The CDR3 is 14 residues long. Germline V gene data show CDR1 as SGHKS and CDR2 as YYEKEE (reference sequence). CDR3: CASSHGQISYEQYF. Full variable domain (outside the CDR3, taken from reference TRBV5-5 and TRBJ2-7): DAGVTQSPTHLIKTRGQQVTLRCSPISGHKSVSWYQQVLGQGPQFIFQYYEKEERGRGNFPDRFSARQFPNYSSELNVNALLLGDSALYLCASSHGQISYEQYFGPGTRLTVT.